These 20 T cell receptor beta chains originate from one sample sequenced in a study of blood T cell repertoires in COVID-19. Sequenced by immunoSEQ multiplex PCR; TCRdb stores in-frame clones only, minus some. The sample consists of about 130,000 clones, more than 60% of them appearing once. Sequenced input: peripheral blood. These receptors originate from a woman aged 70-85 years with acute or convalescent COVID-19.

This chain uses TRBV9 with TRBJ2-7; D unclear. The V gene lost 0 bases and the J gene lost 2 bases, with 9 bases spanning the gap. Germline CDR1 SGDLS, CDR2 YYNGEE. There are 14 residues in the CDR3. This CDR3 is CASSVGNRAYEQYF. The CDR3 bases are TGTGCCAGCAGCGTAGGGAACAGAGCCTACGAGCAGTACTTC.

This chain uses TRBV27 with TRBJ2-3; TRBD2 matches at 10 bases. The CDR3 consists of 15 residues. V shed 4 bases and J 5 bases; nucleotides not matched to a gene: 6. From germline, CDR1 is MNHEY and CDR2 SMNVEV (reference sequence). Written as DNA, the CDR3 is TGTGCCAGCAGTTCTCTAGCGGGGGTTCAAGATACGCAGTATTTT. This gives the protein CASSSLAGVQDTQYF.

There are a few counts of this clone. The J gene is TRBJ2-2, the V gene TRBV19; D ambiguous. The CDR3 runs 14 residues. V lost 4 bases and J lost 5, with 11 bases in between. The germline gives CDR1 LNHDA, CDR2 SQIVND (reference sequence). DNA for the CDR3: TGTGCCAGTAGTAATCTACAGCCAACCGGGGAGCTGTTTTTT. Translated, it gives CASSNLQPTGELFF.

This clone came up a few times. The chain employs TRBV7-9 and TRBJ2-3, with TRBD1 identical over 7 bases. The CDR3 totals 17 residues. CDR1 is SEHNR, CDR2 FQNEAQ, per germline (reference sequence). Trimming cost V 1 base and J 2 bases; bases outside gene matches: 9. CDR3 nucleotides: TGTGCCAGCAGCTTAGTGACAGGGCCAATTAACACAGATACGCAGTATTTT. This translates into CASSLVTGPINTDTQYF.

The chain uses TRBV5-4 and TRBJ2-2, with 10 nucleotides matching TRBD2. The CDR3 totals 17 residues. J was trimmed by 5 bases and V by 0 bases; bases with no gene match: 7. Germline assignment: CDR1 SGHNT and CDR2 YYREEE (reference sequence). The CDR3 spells CASSLDLAGVGTGELFF. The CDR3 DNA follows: TGTGCCAGCAGCTTGGATCTAGCGGGAGTTGGGACCGGGGAGCTGTTTTTT.

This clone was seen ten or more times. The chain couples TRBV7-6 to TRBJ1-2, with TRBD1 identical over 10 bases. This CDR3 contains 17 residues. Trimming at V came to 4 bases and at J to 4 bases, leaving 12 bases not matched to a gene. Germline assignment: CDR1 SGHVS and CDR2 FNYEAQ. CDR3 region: CASSSISGTGDGYGYTF. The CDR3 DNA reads TGTGCCAGCAGCTCAATCTCCGGGACAGGGGACGGCTATGGCTACACCTTC.

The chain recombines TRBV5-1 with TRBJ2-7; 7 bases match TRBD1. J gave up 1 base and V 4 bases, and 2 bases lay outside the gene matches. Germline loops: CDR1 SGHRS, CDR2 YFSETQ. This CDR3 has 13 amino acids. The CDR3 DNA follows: TGCGCCAGCAGCGAGACAGGGTCCTACGAGCAGTACTTC. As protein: CASSETGSYEQYF.

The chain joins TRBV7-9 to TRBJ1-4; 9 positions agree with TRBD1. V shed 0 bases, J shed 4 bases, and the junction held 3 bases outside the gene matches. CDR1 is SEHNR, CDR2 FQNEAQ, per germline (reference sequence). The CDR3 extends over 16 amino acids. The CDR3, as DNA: TGTGCCAGCAGCTTAGCGGGGACAGGGCATAATGAAAAACTGTTTTTT. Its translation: CASSLAGTGHNEKLFF.

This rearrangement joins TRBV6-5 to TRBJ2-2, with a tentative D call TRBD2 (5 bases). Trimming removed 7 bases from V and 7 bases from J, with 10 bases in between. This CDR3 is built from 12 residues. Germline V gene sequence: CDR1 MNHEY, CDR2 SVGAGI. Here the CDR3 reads CASKRVGGELFF. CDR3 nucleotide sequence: TGTGCCAGCAAGAGGGTGGGCGGGGAGCTGTTTTTT.

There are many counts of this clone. The CDR3 coding sequence is TGTGCCAGCAGTGAATCCGCCGGGGAGCTGTTTTTT. Residues: CASSESAGELFF. The rearrangement uses TRBV25-1 and TRBJ2-2; D not resolved. Trimming left V 1 base short and J 6 bases short, with 3 bases between. Germline V gene sequence: CDR1 MGHDK, CDR2 SYGVNS. The CDR3 contains 12 residues.

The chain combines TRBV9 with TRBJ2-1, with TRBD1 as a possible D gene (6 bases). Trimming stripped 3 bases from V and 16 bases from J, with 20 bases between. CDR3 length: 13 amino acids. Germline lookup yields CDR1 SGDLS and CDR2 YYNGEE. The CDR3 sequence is CASSGPLLGASFF. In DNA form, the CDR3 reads TGTGCCAGCAGCGGCCCGCTACTGGGGGCCTCTTTCTTC.

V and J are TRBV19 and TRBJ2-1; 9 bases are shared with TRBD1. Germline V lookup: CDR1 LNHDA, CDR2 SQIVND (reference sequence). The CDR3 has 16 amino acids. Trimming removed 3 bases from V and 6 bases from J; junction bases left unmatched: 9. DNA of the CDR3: TGTGCCAGTAGTATCCTCACAGGGGGCCGGAGCAATGAGCAGTTCTTC. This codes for CASSILTGGRSNEQFF.

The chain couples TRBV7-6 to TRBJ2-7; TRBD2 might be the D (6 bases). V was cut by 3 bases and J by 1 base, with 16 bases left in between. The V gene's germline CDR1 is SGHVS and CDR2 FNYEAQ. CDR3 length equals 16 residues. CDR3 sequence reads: CASSLGGAEPSYEQYF. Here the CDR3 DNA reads TGTGCCAGCAGCTTGGGAGGAGCAGAGCCTTCCTACGAGCAGTACTTC.

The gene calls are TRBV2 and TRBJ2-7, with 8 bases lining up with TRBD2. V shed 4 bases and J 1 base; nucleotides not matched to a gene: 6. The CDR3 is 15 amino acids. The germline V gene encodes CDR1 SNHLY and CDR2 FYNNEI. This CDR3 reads CASSGLRGRSYEQYF. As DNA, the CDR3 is TGTGCCAGCAGTGGGCTACGCGGGAGGTCCTACGAGCAGTACTTC. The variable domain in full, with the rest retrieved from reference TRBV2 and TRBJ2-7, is EPEVTQTPSHQVTQMGQEVILRCVPISNHLYFYWYRQILGQKVEFLVSFYNNEISEKSEIFDDQFSVERPDGSNFTLKIRSTKLEDSAMYFCASSGLRGRSYEQYFGPGTRLTVT.

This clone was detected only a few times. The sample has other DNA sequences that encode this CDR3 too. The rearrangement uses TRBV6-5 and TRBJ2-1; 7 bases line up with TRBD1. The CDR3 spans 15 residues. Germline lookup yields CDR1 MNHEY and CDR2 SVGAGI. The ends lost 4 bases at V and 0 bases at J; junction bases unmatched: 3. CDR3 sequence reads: CASSSWTGSYNEQFF. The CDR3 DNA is TGTGCCAGCAGTTCCTGGACAGGCTCCTACAATGAGCAGTTCTTC.

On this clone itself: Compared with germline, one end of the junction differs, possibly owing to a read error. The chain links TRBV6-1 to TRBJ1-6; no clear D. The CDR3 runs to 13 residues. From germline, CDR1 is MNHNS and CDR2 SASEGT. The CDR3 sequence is CASREDTASPLHF. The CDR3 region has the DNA TGTGCCAGCAGGGAAGATACAGCCTCACCCCTCCACTTT.

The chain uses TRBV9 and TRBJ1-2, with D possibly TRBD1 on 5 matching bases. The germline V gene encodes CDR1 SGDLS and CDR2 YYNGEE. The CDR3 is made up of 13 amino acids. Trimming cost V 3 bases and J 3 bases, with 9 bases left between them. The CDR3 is CASSEGRDYGYTF. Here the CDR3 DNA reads TGTGCCAGCAGCGAGGGCAGGGACTATGGCTACACCTTC.

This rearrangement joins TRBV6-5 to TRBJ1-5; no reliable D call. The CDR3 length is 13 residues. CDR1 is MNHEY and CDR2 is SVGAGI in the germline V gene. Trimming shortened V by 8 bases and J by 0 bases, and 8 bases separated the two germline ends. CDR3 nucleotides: TGTGCCAGCCGTCGGGGTAGCAATCAGCCCCAGCATTTT. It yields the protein CASRRGSNQPQHF.

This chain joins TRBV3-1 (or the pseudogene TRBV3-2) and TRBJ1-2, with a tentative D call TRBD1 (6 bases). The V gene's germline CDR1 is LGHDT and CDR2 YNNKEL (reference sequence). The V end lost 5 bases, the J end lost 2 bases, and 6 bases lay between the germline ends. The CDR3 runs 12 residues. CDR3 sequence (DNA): TGTGCCAGCAGCGGACAGAACTATGGCTACACCTTC. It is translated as CASSGQNYGYTF.

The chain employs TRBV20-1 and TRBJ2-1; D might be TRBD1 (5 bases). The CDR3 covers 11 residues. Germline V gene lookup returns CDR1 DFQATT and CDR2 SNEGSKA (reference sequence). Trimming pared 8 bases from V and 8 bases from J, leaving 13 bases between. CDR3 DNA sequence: TGCAGTCTCACCCCAGGGTATGAGCAGTTCTTC. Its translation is CSLTPGYEQFF.